A selection of T cell receptor beta chains follows, all from one sample in a study of T-cell reconstitution after alpha-beta-depleted transplantation in children. TCRdb reanalysed the PCR reads using MiXCR and keeps one entry per CDR3 protein. Found here are a few hundred thousand distinct CDR3 sequences, approximately 11% of them singletons; the top ten hold approximately 5%. This specimen consisted of PBMCs from the stem cell graft donor, obtained from the stem cell graft. The receptors were sampled from a human donor who donated a stem cell graft to a child with acute myeloid leukemia. Both conserved end residues are part of each CDR3. Each record gives: J gene, D gene, clone size, V gene, CDR3 protein, CDR3 DNA. A D gene is named only where the DNA matches it firmly. For some rows the clone size is stated as once, few or many, or as a class when expanded; others skip it.

j_call: TRBJ2-5; d_call: TRBD2; clone_size: -; v_call: TRBV20-1; cdr3_aa: CSAVIAGPQETQYF; cdr3_nt: TGCAGTGCCGTGATAGCGGGGCCTCAAGAGACCCAGTACTTC
j_call: TRBJ2-1; d_call: -; clone_size: many; v_call: TRBV4-3; cdr3_aa: CASSQDSVLARSYNEQFF; cdr3_nt: TGCGCCAGCAGCCAAGACTCAGTTCTAGCGAGGTCCTACAATGAGCAGTTCTTC
j_call: TRBJ2-3; d_call: TRBD2; clone_size: -; v_call: TRBV29-1; cdr3_aa: CSASWSGGLDTQYF; cdr3_nt: TGCAGCGCTTCTTGGTCGGGGGGGCTAGATACGCAGTATTTT
j_call: TRBJ1-6; d_call: TRBD1; clone_size: -; v_call: TRBV20-1; cdr3_aa: CSATNSGTGLHNSPLHF; cdr3_nt: TGCAGTGCAACTAACTCCGGGACAGGTCTCCATAATTCACCCCTCCACTTT
j_call: TRBJ2-5; d_call: -; clone_size: few; v_call: TRBV29-1; cdr3_aa: CSVGKDLETQYF; cdr3_nt: TGCAGCGTTGGTAAGGATTTGGAGACCCAGTACTTC
j_call: TRBJ2-3; d_call: -; clone_size: few; v_call: TRBV7-9; cdr3_aa: CASSQSGEGTDTQYF; cdr3_nt: TGTGCCAGCAGCCAATCAGGGGAGGGCACAGATACGCAGTATTTT
j_call: TRBJ2-3; d_call: TRBD1; clone_size: -; v_call: TRBV30; cdr3_aa: CAWLGQNTDTQYF; cdr3_nt: TGTGCCTGGTTGGGACAGAACACAGATACGCAGTATTTT
j_call: TRBJ2-3; d_call: -; clone_size: many; v_call: TRBV12-3/TRBV12-4; cdr3_aa: CASSRQQGGDTQYF; cdr3_nt: TGTGCCAGCAGCAGACAGCAGGGCGGAGATACGCAGTATTTT
j_call: TRBJ2-3; d_call: -; clone_size: -; v_call: TRBV20-1; cdr3_aa: CSAEKGLGGDTQYF; cdr3_nt: TGCAGTGCTGAAAAGGGCCTCGGCGGGGATACGCAGTATTTT
j_call: TRBJ1-3; d_call: TRBD1; clone_size: many; v_call: TRBV6-5; cdr3_aa: CASSFRTGGISGNTIYF; cdr3_nt: TGTGCCAGCAGTTTCCGGACAGGGGGAATCTCTGGAAACACCATATATTTT
j_call: TRBJ2-1; d_call: TRBD2; clone_size: few; v_call: TRBV5-1; cdr3_aa: CASSLASSGFNEQFF; cdr3_nt: TGCGCCAGCAGCTTGGCCTCTAGCGGTTTCAATGAGCAGTTCTTC
j_call: TRBJ1-3; d_call: -; clone_size: few; v_call: TRBV29-1; cdr3_aa: CSVGVGNTIYF; cdr3_nt: TGCAGCGTGGGGGTTGGAAACACCATATATTTT
j_call: TRBJ1-4; d_call: TRBD1; clone_size: -; v_call: TRBV20-1; cdr3_aa: CSARPGQGGNEKLFF; cdr3_nt: TGCAGTGCTCGACCGGGACAGGGCGGTAATGAAAAACTGTTTTTT
j_call: TRBJ2-2; d_call: -; clone_size: -; v_call: TRBV7-8; cdr3_aa: CASSLLRGENTGELFF; cdr3_nt: TGTGCCAGCAGCTTATTGAGAGGGGAGAACACCGGGGAGCTGTTTTTT
j_call: TRBJ2-4; d_call: TRBD2; clone_size: -; v_call: TRBV10-3; cdr3_aa: CAISEDGGGAKNIQYF; cdr3_nt: TGTGCCATCAGTGAGGACGGCGGGGGGGCCAAAAACATTCAGTACTTC
j_call: TRBJ1-1; d_call: -; clone_size: few; v_call: TRBV20-1; cdr3_aa: CSADANRLSTEAFF; cdr3_nt: TGCAGTGCTGACGCGAACAGGTTATCCACTGAAGCTTTCTTT
j_call: TRBJ2-3; d_call: -; clone_size: few; v_call: TRBV29-1; cdr3_aa: CSVEDQGEADTQYF; cdr3_nt: TGCAGCGTTGAAGATCAGGGGGAGGCAGATACGCAGTATTTT
j_call: TRBJ2-7; d_call: TRBD2; clone_size: once; v_call: TRBV30; cdr3_aa: CAWRYSGSNLEQYF; cdr3_nt: TGTGCCTGGAGATACAGCGGGAGTAATCTCGAGCAGTACTTC
j_call: TRBJ2-3; d_call: -; clone_size: once; v_call: TRBV6-2/TRBV6-3; cdr3_aa: CASSYPTTGSTLTDTQYF; cdr3_nt: TGTGCCAGCAGTTACCCAACAACAGGGTCCACCCTCACAGATACGCAGTATTTT
j_call: TRBJ2-7; d_call: TRBD1; clone_size: many; v_call: TRBV6-1; cdr3_aa: CASSEGTGVYEQYF; cdr3_nt: TGTGCCAGCAGTGAGGGGACAGGGGTATACGAGCAGTACTTC
j_call: TRBJ2-3; d_call: TRBD2; clone_size: -; v_call: TRBV7-2; cdr3_aa: CASSSGLAGEGTDTQYF; cdr3_nt: TGTGCCAGCAGCTCAGGACTAGCGGGAGAGGGCACAGATACGCAGTATTTT
j_call: TRBJ2-7; d_call: -; clone_size: few; v_call: TRBV5-1; cdr3_aa: CASSLVGQGHEQYF; cdr3_nt: TGCGCCAGCAGCTTGGTTGGGCAGGGCCACGAGCAGTACTTC
j_call: TRBJ2-1; d_call: TRBD1; clone_size: many; v_call: TRBV7-6; cdr3_aa: CASSFSTGSYNEQFF; cdr3_nt: TGTGCCAGCAGCTTTTCGACAGGGTCCTACAATGAGCAGTTCTTC
j_call: TRBJ2-7; d_call: -; clone_size: few; v_call: TRBV6-6; cdr3_aa: CASRGIGREQYF; cdr3_nt: TGTGCCAGCAGAGGAATAGGGCGTGAGCAGTACTTC
j_call: TRBJ2-7; d_call: -; clone_size: -; v_call: TRBV7-9; cdr3_aa: CASSAPQRSSYEQYF; cdr3_nt: TGTGCCAGCAGCGCACCACAGAGGAGCTCCTACGAGCAGTACTTC
j_call: TRBJ2-5; d_call: TRBD2; clone_size: many; v_call: TRBV20-1; cdr3_aa: CSATARLAGGWETQYF; cdr3_nt: TGCAGTGCTACGGCCCGACTAGCGGGAGGGTGGGAGACCCAGTACTTC
j_call: TRBJ2-3; d_call: TRBD2; clone_size: few; v_call: TRBV4-2; cdr3_aa: CASSPGPLAGATDTQYF; cdr3_nt: TGTGCCAGCAGCCCCGGTCCCCTAGCGGGGGCCACAGATACGCAGTATTTT
j_call: TRBJ1-6; d_call: -; clone_size: few; v_call: TRBV7-9; cdr3_aa: CASSETSNSPLHF; cdr3_nt: TGTGCCAGCAGCGAGACTAGTAATTCACCCCTCCACTTT